The 26 T cell receptor beta chains below come from one sample, sequenced in a study of sequential checkpoint blockade in melanoma. The data were produced by immunoSEQ multiplex PCR, yet TCRdb's version contains in-frame clones alone and is incomplete. The table lists about 4,400 clones, about 20% of them singletons. The treatment denotes: randomized to nivolumab then ipilimumab (arm A) or the reverse (arm B). The source was tumor tissue (inferred from file names), collected from a patient given nivolumab and ipilimumab in sequence. The source of these receptors is a human donor with melanoma.

In this sample, this clone turned up once. J is TRBJ2-5 and V is TRBV14; 7 bases line up with TRBD2. With 0 bases clipped from V and 4 bases from J, the junction kept 8 bases outside the gene matches. Germline-derived CDR1 and CDR2 are SGHDN and FVKESK. This CDR3 region has 16 residues. DNA of the CDR3: TGTGCCAGCAGCCAAGATTGGGGGGGGAGCGGAGAGACCCAGTACTTC. Its protein product is CASSQDWGGSGETQYF.

This chain connects TRBV19 to TRBJ1-2; possible D gene TRBD1, 6 bases. There are 14 residues in the CDR3. Deletions cut 7 bases from V and 2 bases from J, with 14 bases between. Germline CDR1 LNHDA, CDR2 SQIVND (reference sequence). The chain's CDR3 is CASNRQAGNYGYTF. The CDR3 DNA follows: TGTGCCAGTAATAGACAGGCAGGCAACTATGGCTACACCTTC. The full variable domain, completed using reference TRBV19 and TRBJ1-2, is DGGITQSPKYLFRKEGQNVTLSCEQNLNHDAMYWYRQDPGQGLRLIYYSQIVNDFQKGDIAEGYSVSREKKESFPLTVTSAQKNPTAFYLCASNRQAGNYGYTFGSGTRLTVV.

This clone was counted a few times. The chain has TRBV9 and TRBJ2-1; 10 nucleotides agree with TRBD2. This CDR3 is built from 15 residues. Germline assignment: CDR1 SGDLS and CDR2 YYNGEE. J was trimmed by 7 bases and V by 5 bases; bases with no gene match: 9. The CDR3 loop reads CASSGFRTSGNEQFF. The CDR3 bases are TGTGCCAGCAGTGGGTTCAGGACTAGCGGTAATGAGCAGTTCTTC.

The rearrangement uses TRBV5-1 and TRBJ1-1, with 7 bases that match TRBD1. There are 17 residues in the CDR3. V lost 2 bases, J lost 1 base, and 11 bases stayed unmatched. Germline V CDR1 and CDR2: SGHRS, YFSETQ. The CDR3 region has the DNA TGCGCCAGCAGCTTTGGGCTAGGGGGCGCGGGGAACACTGAAGCTTTCTTT. As protein: CASSFGLGGAGNTEAFF.

This clone was counted a few times. J is TRBJ2-3 and V is TRBV6-8; TRBD2 is a possible D gene (6 bases). Trimming removed 6 bases from V and 2 bases from J, with 18 bases in between. This CDR3 is 16 amino acids long. Germline CDR1 reads MNHGY; CDR2 reads SAAAGT. This chain's CDR3 is CASSSPGTHHTDTQYF. DNA for the CDR3: TGTGCCAGCAGCAGCCCCGGGACTCACCACACAGATACGCAGTATTTT.

The chain is built from TRBV11-3 and TRBJ2-7, with TRBD1 matching 8 bases. Germline V CDR1 and CDR2: SGHNT, YENEEA. The ends lost 2 bases at V and 3 bases at J; junction bases unmatched: 12. There are 17 residues in the CDR3. In nucleotides, the CDR3 is TGTGCCAGCAGCTTACCGCGGGTCGGACAGGGACTCTACGAGCAGTACTTC. Amino acid sequence: CASSLPRVGQGLYEQYF.

The rearrangement uses TRBV19 and TRBJ1-2; 8 bases match TRBD1. CDR1 LNHDA and CDR2 SQIVND come from the germline V gene (reference sequence). Trimming at V came to 6 bases and at J to 8 bases, leaving 11 bases not matched to a gene. This CDR3 has 14 residues. Written as DNA, the CDR3 is TGTGCCAGTAGCCTTCGACAGGGGACGGGCGGCTACACCTTC. Translated, it gives CASSLRQGTGGYTF.

This clone appeared a few times. The rearrangement uses TRBV6-8 and TRBJ2-6; D is uncertain. From germline, CDR1 is MNHGY and CDR2 SAAAGT. This CDR3 comprises 17 residues. V shed 4 bases and J shed 1 base, with 14 bases lying between them. Here the CDR3 DNA reads TGTGCCAGCAGTTTCTTGGACGGAATGTCTGGGGCCAACGTCCTGACTTTC. This sequence encodes CASSFLDGMSGANVLTF.

The rearrangement joins TRBV9 to TRBJ2-1, with D maybe TRBD1 (6 bases). V was pared by 0 bases and J by 10 bases, with 11 bases between. Germline-derived CDR1 and CDR2 are SGDLS and YYNGEE. The CDR3 spans 13 residues. This CDR3 reads CASSVEGGREQFF. As DNA, the CDR3 is TGTGCCAGCAGCGTAGAAGGGGGTAGGGAGCAGTTCTTC.

This clone has only a few counts. The rearrangement links TRBV11-3 to TRBJ2-1, with TRBD2 matching 12 bases. This CDR3 is built from 16 residues. Germline V gene sequence: CDR1 SGHNT, CDR2 YENEEA. V lost 5 bases and J lost 1; bases outside the gene matches: 3. CDR3 sequence (DNA): TGTGCCAGCAGCCCTGGACTAGCGGGGTCCTACAATGAGCAGTTCTTC. Translated: CASSPGLAGSYNEQFF.

This clone was observed many times. This chain links TRBV11-3 with TRBJ2-7; 10 positions match TRBD2. The CDR3 has 19 amino acids. J lost 0 bases, V lost 4 bases, and 15 bases had no gene match. Germline V gene lookup returns CDR1 SGHNT and CDR2 YENEEA. CDR3: CASSSRSSGRGGSSYEQYF. The CDR3 DNA is TGTGCCAGCAGCTCCCGTTCTAGCGGGAGAGGGGGGAGCTCCTACGAGCAGTACTTC.

This clone was recorded at least ten times. The rearrangement joins TRBV11-3 to TRBJ1-2, with unresolved D. Trimming took 1 base from V and 5 from J, leaving 11 bases between them. In germline, CDR1 is SGHNT, CDR2 YENEEA. This CDR3 has 14 amino acids. The CDR3 reads CASSLGTDLYGYTF. The CDR3 coding sequence is TGTGCCAGCAGCTTAGGTACAGACTTATATGGCTACACCTTC.

This clone has a handful of counts. The chain combines TRBV9 with TRBJ1-5; D uncertain. The CDR3 is made up of 15 amino acids. V was cut by 4 bases and J by 3 bases, with 14 bases left in between. Germline-derived CDR1 and CDR2 are SGDLS and YYNGEE. This CDR3 reads CASSPREGPNQPQHF. DNA for the CDR3: TGTGCCAGCAGCCCCCGGGAGGGCCCCAATCAGCCCCAGCATTTT. Drawing the rest from reference TRBV9 and TRBJ1-5, the complete variable domain is DSGVTQTPKHLITATGQRVTLRCSPRSGDLSVYWYQQSLDQGLQFLIQYYNGEERAKGNILERFSAQQFPDLHSELNLSSLELGDSALYFCASSPREGPNQPQHFGDGTRLSIL.

This chain joins TRBV6-8 and TRBJ2-3; D not resolved. Between the trimmed V and J ends, which lost 0 bases and 11 bases, there was a span of 12 bases. There are 13 residues in the CDR3. Looked up from germline, CDR1 is MNHGY and CDR2 is SAAAGT. CDR3 in amino acids: CASSYSGPKEQYF. Written as DNA, the CDR3 is TGTGCCAGCAGTTACTCAGGGCCCAAGGAGCAGTATTTT.

The sample holds a few counts of this clone. The V gene is TRBV6-8, the J gene TRBJ2-5, with TRBD1 matching over 8 bases. V was pared by 4 bases and J by 0 bases, with 7 bases of the junction left unmatched. This CDR3 has 16 amino acids. The germline CDR1 and CDR2 sequences are MNHGY and SAAAGT. The chain's CDR3 is CASSSRTGRYQETQYF. As DNA, the CDR3 is TGTGCCAGCAGTTCAAGGACAGGGCGGTACCAAGAGACCCAGTACTTC.

This clone ranks as medium-sized. The V call is TRBV12-5, the J call TRBJ2-3; 7 bases map to TRBD1. This CDR3 comprises 17 residues. CDR1 LGHNT and CDR2 FRNRAP come from the germline V gene. DNA for the CDR3: TGTGCCAGCCAAGGGACAGCCGATTCCTCTAGCACAGATACGCAGTATTTT. Protein product: CASQGTADSSSTDTQYF. The entire variable domain, with the rest obtained from reference TRBV12-5 and TRBJ2-3, is as follows: DARVTQTPRHKVTEMGQEVTMRCQPILGHNTVFWYRQTMMQGLELLAYFRNRAPLDDSGMPKDRFSAEMPDATLATLKIQPSEPRDSAVYFCASQGTADSSSTDTQYFGPGTRLTVL.

This clone was seen a few times. The chain has TRBV6-8 and TRBJ2-7; 7 bases map to TRBD2. J gave up 6 bases and V 5 bases, and 13 bases lay outside the gene matches. CDR1 and CDR2 from the germline V gene are MNHGY and SAAAGT. The CDR3 loop spans 15 amino acids. CDR3 sequence reads: CASSRPGAGVGEQYF. The CDR3 DNA follows: TGTGCCAGCAGTCGCCCTGGGGCGGGAGTCGGCGAGCAGTACTTC.

This clone has only a few counts. V and J are TRBV2 and TRBJ2-1; 8 nucleotides align to TRBD1. The CDR3 totals 13 residues. The germline V gene encodes CDR1 SNHLY and CDR2 FYNNEI. V was pared by 6 bases and J by 4 bases, with 2 bases of the junction left unmatched. This CDR3 is CASSRDRYNEQFF. The CDR3, as DNA: TGTGCCAGCAGCCGGGACAGGTACAATGAGCAGTTCTTC.

This clone appeared a few times. The chain employs TRBV11-3 and TRBJ2-1; 10 bases match TRBD2. V shed 4 bases and J 9 bases; nucleotides not matched to a gene: 6. Per the germline V gene, CDR1 is SGHNT and CDR2 is YENEEA. This CDR3 spans 14 amino acids. CDR3 protein: CASSSRSGRGEQFF. CDR3 bases: TGTGCCAGCAGCTCCCGGAGCGGGAGGGGTGAGCAGTTCTTC.

This chain links TRBV19 with TRBJ2-3; D is undetermined. Looked up from germline, CDR1 is LNHDA and CDR2 is SQIVND (reference sequence). This CDR3 comprises 11 residues. Trimming took 3 bases from V and 5 from J, leaving 3 bases between them. The CDR3 bases are TGTGCCAGTAGTATCGGAGATACGCAGTATTTT. The encoded protein is CASSIGDTQYF.

This clone was detected ten times or more. The V and J genes are TRBV11-3 and TRBJ1-6, with TRBD1 matching over 9 bases. The CDR3 covers 15 residues. The V gene's germline CDR1 is SGHNT and CDR2 YENEEA. V gave up 4 bases and J gave up 4 bases; unmatched junction bases: 2. In DNA, the CDR3 is TGTGCCAGCAGCTCGGGACAGGGATATAATTCACCCCTCCACTTT. It codes for CASSSGQGYNSPLHF. The full variable domain, rest sourced from reference TRBV11-3 and TRBJ1-6, is EAGVVQSPRYKIIEKKQPVAFWCNPISGHNTLYWYLQNLGQGPELLIRYENEEAVDDSQLPKDRFSAERLKGVDSTLKIQPAELGDSAVYLCASSSGQGYNSPLHFGNGTRLTVT.

The chain recombines TRBV6-8 with TRBJ2-2; D is undetermined. This CDR3 is 14 amino acids long. Germline CDR1 is MNHGY and CDR2 is SAAAGT. Trimming took off 3 bases at V and 1 base at J, with 6 bases between the two ends. CDR3 in amino acids: CASSYRKNTGELFF. The CDR3 coding sequence is TGTGCCAGCAGTTATAGGAAGAACACCGGGGAGCTGTTTTTT.

V is TRBV25-1 and J is TRBJ1-2; perhaps TRBD1 as D (6 bases). CDR1 MGHDK and CDR2 SYGVNS come from the germline V gene. CDR3 length: 13 residues. The V and J ends lost 6 bases and 7 bases respectively, with 15 bases between them. The CDR3 sequence is CASSIGWGRGYTF. The CDR3 coding sequence is TGTGCCAGCAGCATCGGGTGGGGGCGTGGCTACACCTTC.

CDR3 nucleotides: TGTGCCAGCAGTTTGGGACCATCCTTAGATACGCAGTATTTT. Residues: CASSLGPSLDTQYF. The J gene is TRBJ2-3, the V gene TRBV6-8, with D perhaps matching TRBD1 or TRBD2 (5 bases each). Trimming stripped 4 bases from V and 5 bases from J, with 13 bases between. CDR3 length equals 14 residues. Germline lookup yields CDR1 MNHGY and CDR2 SAAAGT.

The CDR3 sequence is CASSARPSFTSGRVNEQFF. CDR3 nucleotide sequence: TGTGCCAGCAGCGCCCGCCCCTCCTTTACTAGCGGGAGGGTCAATGAGCAGTTCTTC. The chain recombines TRBV9 with TRBJ2-1; 13 bases match TRBD2. CDR1 and CDR2 (germline): SGDLS, YYNGEE. There are 19 residues in the CDR3. V lost 3 bases and J lost 6; bases outside the gene matches: 15.

V usage is TRBV30 and J usage is TRBJ1-3; 11 bases are a match to TRBD1. CDR1 is GTSNPN, CDR2 SVGIG, per germline (reference sequence). The CDR3 is 14 amino acids. After removal of 5 bases from V and 2 bases from J, the junction contained 2 bases not matched to a gene. The CDR3 region is CAWGGQGAGNTIYF. DNA for the CDR3: TGTGCCTGGGGGGGACAGGGGGCTGGAAACACCATATATTTT.